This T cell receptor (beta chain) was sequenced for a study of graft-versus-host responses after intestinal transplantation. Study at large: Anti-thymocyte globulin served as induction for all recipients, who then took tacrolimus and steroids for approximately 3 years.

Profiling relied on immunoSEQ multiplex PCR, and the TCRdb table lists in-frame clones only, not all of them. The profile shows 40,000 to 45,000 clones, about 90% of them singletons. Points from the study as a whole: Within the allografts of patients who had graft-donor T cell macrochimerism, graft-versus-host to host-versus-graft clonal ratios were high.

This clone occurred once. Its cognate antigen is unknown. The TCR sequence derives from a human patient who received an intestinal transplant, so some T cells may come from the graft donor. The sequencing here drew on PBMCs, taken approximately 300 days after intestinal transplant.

CDR3 sequence: CASSLEGTSYEQYF. The CDR3 nucleotides read TGTGCCAGCAGCTTAGAGGGGACCTCCTACGAGCAGTACTTC. This chain links TRBV5-6 with TRBJ2-7, with D tentatively TRBD1 or TRBD2 (5 bases each). Trimming removed 2 bases at V and 0 bases at J, with 9 bases between. CDR3 length: 14 residues. The germline CDR1 and CDR2 sequences are SGHDT and YYEEEE.